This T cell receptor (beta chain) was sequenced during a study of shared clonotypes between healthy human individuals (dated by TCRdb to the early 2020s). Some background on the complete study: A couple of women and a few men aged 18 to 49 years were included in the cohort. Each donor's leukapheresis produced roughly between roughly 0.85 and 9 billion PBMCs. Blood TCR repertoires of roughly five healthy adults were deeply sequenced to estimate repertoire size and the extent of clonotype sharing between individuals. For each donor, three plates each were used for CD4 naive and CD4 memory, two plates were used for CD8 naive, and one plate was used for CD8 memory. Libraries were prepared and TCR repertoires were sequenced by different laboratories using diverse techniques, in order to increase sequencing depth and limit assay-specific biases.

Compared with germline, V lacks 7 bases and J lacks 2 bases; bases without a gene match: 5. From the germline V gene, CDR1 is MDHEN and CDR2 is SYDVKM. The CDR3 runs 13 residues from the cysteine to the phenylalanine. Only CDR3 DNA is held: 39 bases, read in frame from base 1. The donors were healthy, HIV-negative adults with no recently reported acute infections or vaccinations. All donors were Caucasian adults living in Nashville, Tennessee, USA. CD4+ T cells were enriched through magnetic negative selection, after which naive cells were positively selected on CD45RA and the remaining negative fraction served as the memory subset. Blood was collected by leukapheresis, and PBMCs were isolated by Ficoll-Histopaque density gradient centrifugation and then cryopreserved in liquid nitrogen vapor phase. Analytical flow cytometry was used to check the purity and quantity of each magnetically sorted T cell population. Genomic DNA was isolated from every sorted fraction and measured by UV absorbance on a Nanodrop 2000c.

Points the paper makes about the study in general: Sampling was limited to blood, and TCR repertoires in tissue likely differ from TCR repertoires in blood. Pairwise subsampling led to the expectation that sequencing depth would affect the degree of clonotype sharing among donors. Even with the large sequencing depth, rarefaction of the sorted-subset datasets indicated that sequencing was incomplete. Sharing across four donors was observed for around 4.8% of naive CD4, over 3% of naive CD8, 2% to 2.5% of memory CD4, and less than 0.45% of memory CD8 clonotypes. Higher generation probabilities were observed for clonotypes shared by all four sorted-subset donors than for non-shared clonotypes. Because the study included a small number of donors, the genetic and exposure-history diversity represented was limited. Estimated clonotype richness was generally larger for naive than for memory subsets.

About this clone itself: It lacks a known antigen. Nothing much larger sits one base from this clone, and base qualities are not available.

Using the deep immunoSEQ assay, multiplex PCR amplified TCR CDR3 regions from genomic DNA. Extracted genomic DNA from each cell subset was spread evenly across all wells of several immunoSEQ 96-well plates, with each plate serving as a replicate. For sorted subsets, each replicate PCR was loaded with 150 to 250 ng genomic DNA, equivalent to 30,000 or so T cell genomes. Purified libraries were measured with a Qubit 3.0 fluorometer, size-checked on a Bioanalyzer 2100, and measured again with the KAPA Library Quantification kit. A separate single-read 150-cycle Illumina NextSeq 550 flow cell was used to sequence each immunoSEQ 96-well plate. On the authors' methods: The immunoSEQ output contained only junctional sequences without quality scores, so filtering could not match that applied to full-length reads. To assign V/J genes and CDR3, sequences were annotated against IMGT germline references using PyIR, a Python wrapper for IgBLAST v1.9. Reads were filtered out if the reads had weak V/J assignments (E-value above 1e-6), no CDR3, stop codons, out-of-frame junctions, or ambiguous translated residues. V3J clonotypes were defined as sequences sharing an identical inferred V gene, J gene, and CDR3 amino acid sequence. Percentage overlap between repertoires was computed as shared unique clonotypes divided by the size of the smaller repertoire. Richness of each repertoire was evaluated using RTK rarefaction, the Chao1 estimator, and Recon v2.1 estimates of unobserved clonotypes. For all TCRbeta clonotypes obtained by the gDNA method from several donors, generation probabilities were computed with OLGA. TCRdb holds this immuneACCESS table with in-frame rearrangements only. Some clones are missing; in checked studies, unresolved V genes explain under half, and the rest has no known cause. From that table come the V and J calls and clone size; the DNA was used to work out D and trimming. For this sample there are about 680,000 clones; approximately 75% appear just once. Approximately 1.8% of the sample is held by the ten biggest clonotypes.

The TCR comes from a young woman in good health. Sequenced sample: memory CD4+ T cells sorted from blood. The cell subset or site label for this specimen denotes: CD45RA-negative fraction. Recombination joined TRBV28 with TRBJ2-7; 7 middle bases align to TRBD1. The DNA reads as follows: TGTGCCAGCACGGGACAGTCAGCCTACGAGCAGTACTTC. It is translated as CASTGQSAYEQYF. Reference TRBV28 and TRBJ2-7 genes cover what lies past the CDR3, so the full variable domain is DVKVTQSSRYLVKRTGEKVFLECVQDMDHENMFWYRQDPGLGLRLIYFSYDVKMKEKGDIPEGYSVSREKKERFSLILESASTNQTSMYLCASTGQSAYEQYFGPGTRLTVT.